The 28 T cell receptor beta chains in this list originate from one sample, sequenced in a study of cytomegalovirus exposure and HLA in healthy donors. Amplification used 60 Vbeta primers and 13 Jbeta primers. The protocol was immunoSEQ multiplex PCR, while the TCRdb copy is restricted to in-frame clones and leaves out a portion. The data show 150,000 or so clones, 78% seen once. The sequencing input was PBMCs. Receptor source: a woman aged 50 to 65 in good health and CMV-seropositive.

The chain joins TRBV7-2 to TRBJ2-1, with a weak D call TRBD1 (6 bases). Looked up from germline, CDR1 is SGHTA and CDR2 is FQGNSA. This CDR3 region has 14 residues. V was clipped by 2 bases and J by 6 bases, with 11 bases between them. CDR3 residues: CASSLQGSANEQFF. CDR3 sequence (DNA): TGTGCCAGCAGCTTACAGGGGTCCGCCAATGAGCAGTTCTTC.

J is TRBJ2-7 and V is TRBV27, with 11 bases that match TRBD2. The CDR3 covers 16 residues. Germline V lookup: CDR1 MNHEY, CDR2 SMNVEV (reference sequence). Trimming at V came to 2 bases and at J to 5 bases, leaving 8 bases not matched to a gene. Here the CDR3 reads CASSLRLAGGWDEQYF. The DNA for the CDR3 is TGTGCCAGCAGTTTAAGGCTAGCGGGAGGTTGGGACGAGCAGTACTTC.

The chain combines TRBV6-6 with TRBJ2-5, with 7 bases that match TRBD1. Trimming removed 2 bases from V and 5 bases from J; junction bases left unmatched: 8. The germline V gene encodes CDR1 MNHNY and CDR2 SVGAGI (reference sequence). This CDR3 is built from 15 residues. CDR3 loop: CASSYRDSPEETQYF. For the CDR3, the DNA is TGTGCCAGCAGTTACCGGGACAGTCCCGAGGAGACCCAGTACTTC.

The V and J genes are TRBV7-8 and TRBJ2-7; weak D call: TRBD2 (6 bases). This CDR3 is 15 amino acids long. Per the germline V gene, CDR1 is SGHVS and CDR2 is FQNEAQ. V lost 6 bases, J lost 6 bases, and 21 bases lay in between. The CDR3 here is CASRTRGDSNGEQYF. DNA of the CDR3: TGTGCCAGCAGGACGCGCGGGGACTCTAACGGCGAGCAGTACTTC.

The chain carries TRBV11-2 and TRBJ2-5; 10 nucleotides agree with TRBD1. Germline V gene lookup returns CDR1 SGHAT and CDR2 FQNNGV. The CDR3 has 16 amino acids. V was clipped by 4 bases and J by 5 bases; unmatched bases: 10. Here the CDR3 reads CASSSGTGAIVETQYF. DNA for the CDR3: TGTGCCAGCAGCTCAGGGACAGGGGCGATTGTGGAGACCCAGTACTTC.

Only one count was recorded for this clone. This rearrangement joins TRBV5-4 to TRBJ1-6; 7 bases line up with TRBD1. With V trimmed by 5 bases and J by 7 bases, 0 bases remained unmatched. CDR3 size: 12 residues. Germline V lookup: CDR1 SGHNT, CDR2 YYREEE (reference sequence). The CDR3 region is CASRTGNSPLHF. The CDR3 region has the DNA TGTGCCAGCAGGACAGGGAATTCACCCCTCCACTTT.

The rearrangement links TRBV19 to TRBJ2-1; 7 bases fit TRBD1. The CDR3 is made up of 16 amino acids. The germline V gene has CDR1 LNHDA and CDR2 SQIVND (reference sequence). The ends lost 7 bases at V and 0 bases at J; junction bases unmatched: 9. The CDR3 spells CASTPEQGSSYNEQFF. The DNA of the CDR3 is TGTGCCAGTACCCCGGAACAGGGGAGCTCCTACAATGAGCAGTTCTTC.

The chain recombines TRBV7-2 with TRBJ1-1, with 8 bases matching TRBD1. The germline gives CDR1 SGHTA, CDR2 FQGNSA. Unmatched junction bases numbered 4, after V lost 5 bases and J lost 2 bases. The length of the CDR3 is 14 residues. CDR3 DNA sequence: TGTGCCAGCAGCGCCGGACAGGGAAACACTGAAGCTTTCTTT. Translated: CASSAGQGNTEAFF.

V and J are TRBV7-2 and TRBJ2-7; 11 nucleotides agree with TRBD2. The germline CDR1 and CDR2 sequences are SGHTA and FQGNSA. J lost 3 bases, V lost 2 bases, and 6 bases had no gene match. This CDR3 contains 16 residues. The CDR3: CASSLLGLAGGYEQYF. The CDR3 DNA reads TGTGCCAGCAGCTTATTGGGCCTAGCGGGGGGCTACGAGCAGTACTTC. The variable domain in full, with the rest retrieved from reference TRBV7-2 and TRBJ2-7, is GAGVSQSPSNKVTEKGKDVELRCDPISGHTALYWYRQSLGQGLEFLIYFQGNSAPDKSGLPSDRFSAERTGGSVSTLTIQRTQQEDSAVYLCASSLLGLAGGYEQYFGPGTRLTVT.

V gene TRBV11-1 combines with J gene TRBJ2-3; D may be TRBD2 (5 bases). Germline V gives CDR1 SGHAT, CDR2 FQDESV (reference sequence). There are 16 residues in the CDR3. Trimming took 4 bases from V and 8 from J, leaving 22 bases between them. CDR3 DNA sequence: TGTGCCAGCAGCTACGGAGGCCCCGGAGGAGTAAGTACGCAGTATTTT. Translated, it gives CASSYGGPGGVSTQYF. Full variable domain (outside the CDR3, taken from reference TRBV11-1 and TRBJ2-3): EAEVAQSPRYKITEKSQAVAFWCDPISGHATLYWYRQILGQGPELLVQFQDESVVDDSQLPKDRFSAERLKGVDSTLKIQPAELGDSAMYLCASSYGGPGGVSTQYFGPGTRLTVL.

This clone was seen a single time. The chain joins TRBV28 to TRBJ1-3; D may be TRBD1 (5 bases). The V gene lost 5 bases and the J gene lost 0 bases, with 14 bases spanning the gap. The CDR3 sequence is 16 residues long. Germline lookup yields CDR1 MDHEN and CDR2 SYDVKM. CDR3 DNA: TGTGCCAGCAGTCCGGAGGGACCGAGCTCTGGAAACACCATATATTTT. This gives the protein CASSPEGPSSGNTIYF.

This rearrangement joins TRBV5-4 to TRBJ1-1; 9 bases are a match to TRBD1. Losses at the gene ends were 4 bases for V and 0 bases for J; bases not matched to a gene: 10. CDR1 and CDR2 (germline): SGHNT, YYREEE (reference sequence). The CDR3 extends over 17 amino acids. DNA for the CDR3: TGTGCCAGCAGCGCACCGGGACAGGGAATCATGAACACTGAAGCTTTCTTT. Translated, it gives CASSAPGQGIMNTEAFF. Using reference TRBV5-4 and TRBJ1-1 for the parts outside the CDR3, the full variable domain is ETGVTQSPTHLIKTRGQQVTLRCSSQSGHNTVSWYQQALGQGPQFIFQYYREEENGRGNFPPRFSGLQFPNYSSELNVNALELDDSALYLCASSAPGQGIMNTEAFFGQGTRLTVV.

In its sample, this clone was seen a few times. The gene calls are TRBV7-9 and TRBJ2-7; 7 positions match TRBD1. The CDR3 is 14 amino acids. Germline V gene data show CDR1 as SEHNR and CDR2 as FQNEAQ (reference sequence). The trim removed 2 bases at V and 4 bases at J, leaving 5 bases unmatched. CDR3 nucleotides: TGTGCCAGCAGCTTAATAGGGGGCTGGTACGAGCAGTACTTC. Its protein is CASSLIGGWYEQYF.

The chain joins TRBV7-2 to TRBJ1-6, with D perhaps matching TRBD1 (5 bases). The germline gives CDR1 SGHTA, CDR2 FQGNSA. CDR3 length equals 14 residues. Deletions cut 10 bases from V and 10 bases from J, with 20 bases between. CDR3 in DNA: TGTGCCATCATGGCCGGGACTCAAGGCTCACCCCTCCACTTT. Protein product: CAIMAGTQGSPLHF.

V usage is TRBV30 and J usage is TRBJ1-1; maybe TRBD1 (6 bases). The CDR3 consists of 15 residues. CDR1 is GTSNPN, CDR2 SVGIG, per germline (reference sequence). Trimming stripped 2 bases from V and 2 bases from J, with 15 bases between. The CDR3 nucleotides read TGTGCCTGGAGTCCACCCGGACAGAGAAACACTGAAGCTTTCTTT. Translated, it gives CAWSPPGQRNTEAFF.

The genes are TRBV4-3 and TRBJ2-5, with D unclear. This CDR3 region has 13 residues. Germline-derived CDR1 and CDR2 are LGHNA and YSLEER. Trimming cost V 0 bases and J 5 bases, with 7 bases left between them. The CDR3 nucleotides are TGCGCCAGCAGCCAAGAATTGCGTGAGACCCAGTACTTC. This sequence encodes CASSQELRETQYF.

The chain uses TRBV9 and TRBJ1-6; D might be TRBD1 (5 bases). The CDR3 is made up of 15 amino acids. CDR1 and CDR2 from the germline V gene are SGDLS and YYNGEE. V lost 2 bases to trimming and J lost 7 bases, with 13 bases between them. The CDR3 region is CASSVAGGGNSPLHF. DNA for the CDR3: TGTGCCAGCAGCGTCGCCGGGGGGGGAAATTCACCCCTCCACTTT.

V usage is TRBV5-1 and J usage is TRBJ1-2; 11 nucleotides agree with TRBD1. V gave up 3 bases and J gave up 4 bases; unmatched junction bases: 5. The length of the CDR3 is 15 residues. Germline assignment: CDR1 SGHRS and CDR2 YFSETQ. The CDR3: CASSSGTGGPYGYTF. CDR3 in DNA: TGCGCCAGCAGCTCCGGGACAGGGGGACCCTATGGCTACACCTTC.

The V call is TRBV19, the J call TRBJ1-5, with a weak D call TRBD1 (5 bases). There are 15 residues in the CDR3. Per the germline V gene, CDR1 is LNHDA and CDR2 is SQIVND (reference sequence). Trimming left V 1 base short and J 1 base short, with 8 bases between. CDR3 nucleotide sequence: TGTGCCAGTAGTATAGGCGACAGAAGCAATCAGCCCCAGCATTTT. Translation gives CASSIGDRSNQPQHF.

The rearrangement joins TRBV7-9 to TRBJ2-5; TRBD1 matches at 10 bases. J lost 4 bases, V lost 1 base, and 3 bases had no gene match. The CDR3 contains 15 residues. Germline CDR1 SEHNR, CDR2 FQNEAQ (reference sequence). CDR3: CASSLGQGARETQYF. The CDR3, as DNA: TGTGCCAGCAGCTTAGGACAGGGGGCACGAGAGACCCAGTACTTC.

A few counts support this clone. V and J are TRBV6-1 and TRBJ1-2; 7 positions match TRBD1. Germline CDR1 is MNHNS and CDR2 is SASEGT. The CDR3 totals 14 residues. J gave up 5 bases and V 5 bases, and 8 bases lay outside the gene matches. The CDR3 bases are TGTGCCAGCAGTTCCTCAGGGGGAAGTTATGGCTACACCTTC. Protein sequence: CASSSSGGSYGYTF.

The CDR3 region is CASSEEVGGASAYEQYF. CDR3 coding DNA: TGTGCCAGCAGTGAAGAAGTGGGTGGGGCAAGTGCCTACGAGCAGTACTTC. The chain uses TRBV6-1 and TRBJ2-7; perhaps TRBD1 as D (5 bases). CDR3 length: 17 amino acids. With 1 base removed from V and 2 bases from J, the gap between germline ends came to 18 bases. Per germline, CDR1 MNHNS and CDR2 SASEGT.

This clone was seen a single time. The chain recombines TRBV14 with TRBJ1-6, with D maybe TRBD1 (5 bases). V lost 4 bases and J lost 7, with 17 bases in between. CDR1 SGHDN and CDR2 FVKESK come from the germline V gene. CDR3 size: 16 residues. CDR3 region: CASSPKGFWGNSPLHF. CDR3 nucleotide sequence: TGTGCCAGCAGCCCAAAGGGGTTTTGGGGCAATTCACCCCTCCACTTT.

The chain couples TRBV11-1 to TRBJ2-3; 7 nucleotides align to TRBD1. The trim removed 4 bases at V and 1 base at J, leaving 2 bases unmatched. Germline values: CDR1 SGHAT, CDR2 FQDESV (reference sequence). The CDR3 is 14 residues long. CDR3 in amino acids: CASSSQGGTDTQYF. The CDR3 coding sequence is TGTGCCAGCAGCTCGCAGGGGGGCACAGATACGCAGTATTTT.

The chain combines TRBV11-2 with TRBJ1-6; 8 positions agree with TRBD1. CDR1 and CDR2 from the germline V gene are SGHAT and FQNNGV. The CDR3 is 15 amino acids. J was trimmed by 7 bases and V by 5 bases; bases with no gene match: 7. For the CDR3, the DNA is TGTGCCAGCAGCCCGGGGACAGGCGGGAATTCACCCCTCCACTTT. Amino acids: CASSPGTGGNSPLHF.

The chain couples TRBV5-3 to TRBJ2-5, with 12 nucleotides matching TRBD1. TRBV5-3 is labeled an ORF, and its function is uncertain. After removal of 3 bases from V and 1 base from J, the junction contained 4 bases not matched to a gene. This CDR3 is 16 amino acids long. The CDR3 loop reads CARSSRDRGPQETQYF. The CDR3 nucleotides read TGTGCCAGAAGCTCGCGGGACAGGGGGCCCCAAGAGACCCAGTACTTC.

The genes are TRBV7-9 and TRBJ2-5, with 11 bases aligning to TRBD1. Germline loops: CDR1 SEHNR, CDR2 FQNEAQ (reference sequence). V shed 4 bases and J 5 bases; nucleotides not matched to a gene: 9. The CDR3 spans 16 residues. The CDR3 nucleotides are TGTGCCAGCAGCTCAGGCGGGACAGGGGGATTTGAGACCCAGTACTTC. This translates into CASSSGGTGGFETQYF.

This chain links TRBV28 with TRBJ2-1; 10 bases map to TRBD2. The J segment lost 0 bases and the V segment lost 0 bases, leaving 2 bases of the junction unmatched. Germline-derived CDR1 and CDR2 are MDHEN and SYDVKM. This CDR3 region has 17 residues. CDR3: CASSLWASGSSYNEQFF. Here the CDR3 DNA reads TGTGCCAGCAGTTTATGGGCTAGCGGGAGCTCCTACAATGAGCAGTTCTTC.